This T cell receptor (beta chain) stems from a study of blood T cell repertoires in COVID-19. From germline, CDR1 is MDHEN and CDR2 SYDVKM. V shed 6 bases and J 0 bases; nucleotides not matched to a gene: 9. The CDR3 sequence is 16 residues long. Libraries were prepared by immunoSEQ multiplex PCR; TCRdb keeps only in-frame clonotypes and omits some of them. The data contain approximately 290,000 clones, approximately 85% of them singletons. The chain couples TRBV28 to TRBJ2-3; 7 bases fit TRBD1. The sequencing input was PBMCs or T cells enriched from blood (not recorded which). The TCR was taken from a woman in her 30s who had recovered from COVID-19. CDR3 region: CASRLMDRRSTDTQYF. The DNA of the CDR3 is TGTGCCAGCAGATTGATGGACAGGCGAAGCACAGATACGCAGTATTTT.